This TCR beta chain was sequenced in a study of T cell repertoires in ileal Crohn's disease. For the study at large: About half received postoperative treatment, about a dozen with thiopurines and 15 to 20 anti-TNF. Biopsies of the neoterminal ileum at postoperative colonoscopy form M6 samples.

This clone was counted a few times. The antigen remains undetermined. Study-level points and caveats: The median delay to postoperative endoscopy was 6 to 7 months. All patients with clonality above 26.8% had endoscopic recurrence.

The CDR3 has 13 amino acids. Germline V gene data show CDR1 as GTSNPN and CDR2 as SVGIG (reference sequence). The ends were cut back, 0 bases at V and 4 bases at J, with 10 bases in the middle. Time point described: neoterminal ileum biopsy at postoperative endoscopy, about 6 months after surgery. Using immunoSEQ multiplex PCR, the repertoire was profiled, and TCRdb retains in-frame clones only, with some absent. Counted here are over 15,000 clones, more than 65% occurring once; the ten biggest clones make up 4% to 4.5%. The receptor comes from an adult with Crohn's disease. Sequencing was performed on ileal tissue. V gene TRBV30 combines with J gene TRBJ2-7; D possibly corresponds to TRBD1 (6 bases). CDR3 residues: CAWSVAGVYEQYF. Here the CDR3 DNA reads TGTGCCTGGAGTGTTGCAGGGGTATACGAGCAGTACTTC.